These 10 T cell receptor beta chains originate from one sample sequenced in a study of siplizumab effects on memory and regulatory T cells. The assay was immunoSEQ multiplex PCR, and TCRdb's table has in-frame clones only and misses some. In the table there are about 100,000 clones, approximately 92% of which are singletons. The sample comprised CD4+ T cells sorted from blood. The receptors were gathered from a human donor in good health. Some clones in this sample may be carry-over from other donors' samples.

This clone was detected a few times. The chain couples TRBV2 to TRBJ2-3; D is undetermined. The germline V gene encodes CDR1 SNHLY and CDR2 FYNNEI. There are 15 residues in the CDR3. V lost 6 bases to trimming and J lost 0 bases, with 13 bases between them. CDR3 residues: CASSALETSTDTQYF. DNA for the CDR3: TGTGCCAGCAGCGCACTGGAAACTAGCACAGATACGCAGTATTTT.

V is TRBV19 and J is TRBJ1-2; D unclear. The V end lost 5 bases, the J end lost 3 bases, and 16 bases lay between the germline ends. Germline V gene sequence: CDR1 LNHDA, CDR2 SQIVND (reference sequence). The CDR3 length is 15 residues. The CDR3 bases are TGTGCCAGTAGTTTGTCGCCCACGGTGGACTATGGCTACACCTTC. Its translation is CASSLSPTVDYGYTF.

The V gene is TRBV18, the J gene TRBJ2-2, with 7 nucleotides matching TRBD2. Trimming took 1 base from V and 2 from J; bases not matched to a gene: 4. The CDR3 is made up of 16 amino acids. Germline CDR1 KGHSH, CDR2 LQKENI. CDR3 region: CASSPQLAPNTGELFF. The CDR3 coding sequence is TGTGCCAGCTCACCACAACTAGCGCCTAACACCGGGGAGCTGTTTTTT.

With regard to this clone: One end of the junction does not line up with germline, which may come from a read error. This chain links TRBV20-1 with TRBJ2-5; tentatively, D is TRBD1 (6 bases). This CDR3 comprises 11 residues. The germline gives CDR1 DFQATT, CDR2 SNEGSKA (reference sequence). In nucleotides, the CDR3 is TGCAGTGCTAGCAGGGGAGAGGCCCAGTACTTC. Translating it yields CSASRGEAQYF.

The rearrangement uses TRBV5-4 and TRBJ2-1, with 12 bases that match TRBD2. The length of the CDR3 is 16 residues. Germline-derived CDR1 and CDR2 are SGHNT and YYREEE (reference sequence). Unmatched junction bases numbered 6, after V lost 3 bases and J lost 5 bases. This chain's CDR3 is CASSSLTSGSHNEQFF. CDR3 bases: TGTGCCAGCAGCTCCCTGACTAGCGGGAGCCACAATGAGCAGTTCTTC.

J is TRBJ2-1 and V is TRBV5-4; 7 nucleotides match TRBD1. Unmatched junction bases numbered 12, after V lost 4 bases and J lost 2 bases. This CDR3 has 17 residues. Germline V lookup: CDR1 SGHNT, CDR2 YYREEE (reference sequence). The CDR3 loop is CASSPRPQGTTYNEQFF. As DNA, the CDR3 is TGTGCCAGCAGCCCTAGACCACAGGGGACCACCTACAATGAGCAGTTCTTC.

The genes are TRBV6-1 and TRBJ2-1; D not resolved. V shed 5 bases and J shed 0 bases, with 8 bases lying between them. The CDR3 extends over 14 amino acids. Germline CDR1 is MNHNS and CDR2 is SASEGT. The CDR3 DNA sequence: TGTGCCAGCAGTCGGACGAGCTCCTACAATGAGCAGTTCTTC. This encodes CASSRTSSYNEQFF.

This clone was observed a handful of times. The chain is built from TRBV2 and TRBJ2-2; D is possibly TRBD1 (6 bases). Germline lookup yields CDR1 SNHLY and CDR2 FYNNEI. Trimming shortened V by 6 bases and J by 5 bases, and 10 bases separated the two germline ends. The CDR3 consists of 13 residues. The CDR3 loop is CASRAGVTGELFF. The CDR3 DNA follows: TGTGCCAGCAGGGCAGGGGTGACCGGGGAGCTGTTTTTT.

This clone was picked up one time. The chain recombines TRBV6-4 with TRBJ1-3, with D possibly being TRBD1 (6 bases). The CDR3 runs to 15 residues. The V end was cut by 2 bases, the J end by 4 bases, with 12 bases between. CDR1 is MRHNA, CDR2 SNTAGT, per germline. This chain's CDR3 is CASSDAGEPGNTIYF. For the CDR3, the DNA is TGTGCCAGCAGTGACGCAGGGGAGCCGGGAAACACCATATATTTT.

The chain recombines TRBV7-2 with TRBJ2-7; D not certain. V was trimmed by 4 bases and J by 4 bases, leaving 5 bases between them. Germline CDR1 and CDR2: SGHTA and FQGNSA. The CDR3 loop spans 11 amino acids. The chain's CDR3 is CASSSVYEQYF. The CDR3, as DNA: TGTGCCAGCAGCTCAGTTTACGAGCAGTACTTC.